This T cell receptor (beta chain) was obtained from a study of shared clonotypes between healthy human individuals. Broader study findings: Only blood samples were collected, and tissue repertoires likely differ. Genetic and exposure-history diversity was limited by the few donors.

Germline V lookup: CDR1 MNHEY, CDR2 SMNVEV (reference sequence). The CDR3 length is 16 residues. V lost 7 bases to trimming and J lost 4 bases; unmatched junction nucleotides: 14. For this clone: Antigen unknown.

TCRdb keeps only in-frame clones here, not all; method: immunoSEQ multiplex PCR. The data hold nearly 750,000 clones, with over 55% observed a single time. Those who donated were healthy HIV-negative adults, with no recent acute infections or vaccinations reported. The CD4+ fraction was divided into a CD45RA+ naive subset and a CD45RA-negative memory subset. This chain joins TRBV27 and TRBJ2-5, with TRBD2 matching 8 bases. The origin of this receptor is a woman aged 30 to 39 in good health. Sequenced: memory CD4+ T cells sorted from blood. As for subset: CD45RA-negative fraction. In DNA, the CDR3 is TGTGCCAGCAATAAAATTGGACTAGCATCGGGAGAGACCCAGTACTTC. Translating it yields CASNKIGLASGETQYF.